Listed here are 29 T cell receptor beta chains from one sample, sequenced in a study of blood T cells in healthy people across ages. Next came a second PCR, run for 7 to 11 cycles, which used a sample-barcoded 5' primer along with a J-beta primer mix. Via MiXCR, TCRdb re-called the 5' RACE reads, giving one row per CDR3 protein. This table holds about a million distinct CDR3 sequences, just over 50% found once. Sequencing input: blood. These receptors all stem from a woman aged 55-70 years in good health.

In this sample, this clonotype turned up once. This rearrangement joins TRBV28 to TRBJ2-6; 8 bases map to TRBD1. Germline V gives CDR1 MDHEN, CDR2 SYDVKM. This CDR3 contains 17 residues. Trimming at V came to 7 bases and at J to 0 bases, leaving 8 bases not matched to a gene. This CDR3 is CASKGGQEFSGANVLTF. The CDR3 nucleotides read TGTGCCAGCAAGGGGGGACAGGAGTTCTCTGGGGCCAACGTCCTGACTTTC.

This clonotype was counted once. The V and J genes are TRBV4-1 and TRBJ1-2; D is uncertain. Per germline, CDR1 MGHRA and CDR2 YSYEKL. CDR3 length: 16 amino acids. V lost 1 base to trimming and J lost 0 bases, with 12 bases between them. CDR3 bases: TGCGCCAGCAGCCAAGTCATGACGGGAGCTAACTATGGCTACACCTTC. It translates to CASSQVMTGANYGYTF.

This clonotype came up a few times. V is TRBV6-6 and J is TRBJ1-2; D unresolved. The V end was cut by 8 bases, the J end by 4 bases, with 17 bases between. Germline CDR1 MNHNY, CDR2 SVGAGI (reference sequence). The CDR3 is 14 amino acids. The CDR3 sequence: CASGLRGLSYGYTF. As DNA, the CDR3 is TGTGCCAGCGGCCTAAGAGGGCTCAGCTATGGCTACACCTTC.

J is TRBJ1-5 and V is TRBV6-2 or TRBV6-3, with unresolved D. The V gene's germline CDR1 is MNHEY and CDR2 SVGEGT. CDR3 size: 14 residues. Trimming stripped 6 bases from V and 0 bases from J, with 9 bases between. CDR3 in amino acids: CASRDGYSNQPQHF. CDR3 nucleotide sequence: TGTGCCAGCAGGGATGGTTATAGCAATCAGCCCCAGCATTTT.

This clonotype was detected only a few times. The chain uses TRBV20-1 and TRBJ2-3; 7 bases align to TRBD2. CDR1 and CDR2 (germline): DFQATT, SNEGSKA (reference sequence). V was clipped by 6 bases and J by 0 bases; unmatched bases: 6. The CDR3 is 14 residues long. The CDR3 is CSAKLATSTDTQYF. CDR3 nucleotides: TGCAGTGCCAAACTAGCGACTAGCACAGATACGCAGTATTTT.

This clonotype was counted a few times. V and J are TRBV7-2 and TRBJ1-1; D not certain. Germline CDR1 and CDR2: SGHTA and FQGNSA. Trimming pared 2 bases from V and 1 base from J, leaving 8 bases between. The CDR3 runs 14 residues. CDR3 nucleotides: TGTGCCAGCAGCTTATCGGCGGAGAACACTGAAGCTTTCTTT. This encodes CASSLSAENTEAFF.

V usage is TRBV20-1 and J usage is TRBJ2-3; D remains ambiguous. The CDR3 has 13 residues. In germline, CDR1 is DFQATT, CDR2 SNEGSKA (reference sequence). V was trimmed by 5 bases and J by 3 bases, leaving 12 bases between them. CDR3 DNA sequence: TGCAGTGCTGGTGACCCTATAACAGATACGCAGTATTTT. Its translation is CSAGDPITDTQYF.

CDR3 bases: TGTGCCAGCAGCCAAAAAATCCACAGGGCCAACACCCCAGGGACCCAGTACTTC. Residues: CASSQKIHRANTPGTQYF. This chain connects TRBV4-2 to TRBJ2-5, with D tentatively TRBD1 (6 bases). With 2 bases removed from V and 7 bases from J, the gap between germline ends came to 26 bases. From germline, CDR1 is LGHNA and CDR2 YNFKEQ. The CDR3 covers 18 residues.

This chain connects TRBV18 to TRBJ2-5; 9 nucleotides line up with TRBD1. There are 15 residues in the CDR3. Per germline, CDR1 KGHSH and CDR2 LQKENI. Trimming took 3 bases from V and 7 from J; bases not matched to a gene: 9. The CDR3 nucleotides read TGTGCCAGCTCACCCGGGACAGGGAAGATCGGGACCCAGTACTTC. This sequence encodes CASSPGTGKIGTQYF. Supplemented by reference TRBV18 and TRBJ2-5, the full variable domain reads NAGVMQNPRHLVRRRGQEARLRCSPMKGHSHVYWYRQLPEEGLKFMVYLQKENIIDESGMPKERFSAEFPKEGPSILRIQQVVRGDSAAYFCASSPGTGKIGTQYFGPGTRLLVL.

This clonotype has a handful of counts. This chain joins TRBV20-1 and TRBJ2-7; a possible D gene is TRBD1 (5 bases). This CDR3 is built from 12 residues. The V gene lost 0 bases and the J gene lost 2 bases, with 5 bases spanning the gap. From germline, CDR1 is DFQATT and CDR2 SNEGSKA (reference sequence). For the CDR3, the DNA is TGCAGTGCTAGAGAGACAGCCTACGAGCAGTACTTC. This translates into CSARETAYEQYF.

This clonotype was picked up a small number of times. This chain connects TRBV4-1 to TRBJ1-2; D possibly corresponds to TRBD1 (5 bases). The CDR3 extends over 15 amino acids. The germline V and J ends were trimmed by 0 bases and 4 bases, with 12 bases remaining between them. CDR1 is MGHRA, CDR2 YSYEKL, per germline. CDR3 protein: CASSQEVGTAYGYTF. The CDR3 DNA reads as TGCGCCAGCAGCCAAGAAGTTGGGACGGCCTATGGCTACACCTTC.

V gene TRBV6-2 or TRBV6-3 combines with J gene TRBJ2-3; no definite D call. There are 14 residues in the CDR3. V lost 3 bases and J lost 1, with 8 bases in between. The V gene's germline CDR1 is MNHEY and CDR2 SVGEGT. The DNA of the CDR3 is TGTGCCAGCAGTTATGGGCTGCGCACAGATACGCAGTATTTT. It yields the protein CASSYGLRTDTQYF.

The chain couples TRBV20-1 to TRBJ2-7, with D possibly being TRBD1 or TRBD2 (5 bases each). The V end lost 7 bases, the J end lost 7 bases, and 23 bases lay between the germline ends. CDR1 is DFQATT and CDR2 is SNEGSKA in the germline V gene (reference sequence). CDR3 size: 14 residues. CDR3 loop: CSVETGTPKGEQYF. CDR3 DNA sequence: TGCAGTGTTGAAACCGGGACCCCCAAAGGGGAGCAGTACTTC.

This clonotype was detected only once. The chain links TRBV7-9 to TRBJ1-5, with no clear D. The CDR3 extends over 15 amino acids. Trimming took off 1 base at V and 4 bases at J, with 11 bases between the two ends. CDR1 is SEHNR and CDR2 is FQNEAQ in the germline V gene (reference sequence). The CDR3 DNA follows: TGTGCCAGCAGCTTAGGTGGGAGGAAAAATCAGCCCCAGCATTTT. As protein: CASSLGGRKNQPQHF.

As concerns this clonotype: A much more abundant neighbour one base away suggests this may be a read error. Because it lacks the conserved phenylalanine or tryptophan at the end, this CDR3 is likely a read error. The gene calls are TRBV20-1 and TRBJ2-5; TRBD1 might be the D (5 bases). There are 14 residues in the CDR3. V was pared by 0 bases and J by 1 base, with 9 bases between. Germline V gives CDR1 DFQATT, CDR2 SNEGSKA (reference sequence). The DNA for the CDR3 is TGCAGTGCTAGAGATGGGGCCCCCCAAGAGACCCAGTACTCC. Translation: CSARDGAPQETQYS.

The chain uses TRBV28 and TRBJ2-7; D call uncertain. CDR1 is MDHEN and CDR2 is SYDVKM in the germline V gene. V lost 4 bases and J lost 3, with 16 bases in between. The CDR3 contains 15 residues. CDR3 sequence: CASSSWRVMNYEQYF. CDR3 DNA sequence: TGTGCCAGCAGTTCGTGGAGAGTAATGAACTACGAGCAGTACTTC.

The chain employs TRBV4-1 and TRBJ2-7, with 12 bases fitting TRBD1. Germline trimming cut 4 bases from V and 0 bases from J; bases unmatched to any gene: 4. Germline values: CDR1 MGHRA, CDR2 YSYEKL. This CDR3 spans 16 amino acids. The CDR3, as DNA: TGCGCCAGCAGCCGAGGGACAGGGGGCGCCTCCTACGAGCAGTACTTC. It yields the protein CASSRGTGGASYEQYF.

The sample holds a few counts of this clonotype. This chain joins TRBV6-5 and TRBJ1-6, with unresolved D. This CDR3 comprises 15 residues. CDR1 MNHEY and CDR2 SVGAGI come from the germline V gene. The V end lost 10 bases, the J end lost 0 bases, and 13 bases lay between the germline ends. The CDR3: CATQKASSYNSPLHF. For the CDR3, the DNA is TGTGCCACCCAGAAGGCGAGCTCCTATAATTCACCCCTCCACTTT.

The rearrangement joins TRBV27 to TRBJ2-1, with D maybe TRBD2 (5 bases). Trimming stripped 7 bases from V and 0 bases from J, with 10 bases between. CDR1 is MNHEY and CDR2 is SMNVEV in the germline V gene (reference sequence). CDR3 size: 14 residues. CDR3 bases: TGTGCCAGCATCCCCCGGGGCTCCTACAATGAGCAGTTCTTC. This translates into CASIPRGSYNEQFF.

This rearrangement joins TRBV28 to TRBJ1-4; TRBD1 agrees at 8 bases. The ends lost 6 bases at V and 6 bases at J; junction bases unmatched: 6. This CDR3 region has 14 residues. Germline lookup yields CDR1 MDHEN and CDR2 SYDVKM. The CDR3 region has the DNA TGTGCCAGCAGGGCAGGGGGCCATGATGAAAAACTGTTTTTT. Its translation: CASRAGGHDEKLFF. The whole variable domain, remainder taken from reference TRBV28 and TRBJ1-4, is DVKVTQSSRYLVKRTGEKVFLECVQDMDHENMFWYRQDPGLGLRLIYFSYDVKMKEKGDIPEGYSVSREKKERFSLILESASTNQTSMYLCASRAGGHDEKLFFGSGTQLSVL.

The chain recombines TRBV21-1 with TRBJ2-7; the D call of TRBD1 is as the table states it, not checked on the DNA. TRBV21-1 is termed a pseudogene. The CDR3 is 15 amino acids. The CDR3 coding sequence is TGTGCCAGCAGCATTTCCCGGACAGGGGGCAACGAGCAGTACTTC. Translating gives CASSISRTGGNEQYF.

The CDR3 reads CASSPHRGGRVDQPQHF. Written as DNA, the CDR3 is TGTGCCAGCAGCCCCCACAGGGGGGGCAGGGTCGATCAGCCCCAGCATTTT. The rearrangement links TRBV7-2 to TRBJ1-5; 8 bases fit TRBD1. CDR1 and CDR2 (germline): SGHTA, FQGNSA. The length of the CDR3 is 17 residues. Losses at the gene ends were 5 bases for V and 5 bases for J; bases not matched to a gene: 14.

This clonotype was picked up one time. The chain employs TRBV7-9 and TRBJ2-7; TRBD2 agrees at 8 bases. The V gene's germline CDR1 is SEHNR and CDR2 FQNEAQ (reference sequence). The CDR3 consists of 13 residues. The CDR3 bases are TGTGCTCCGAGGCCAGCGGGAGCAAGTGAGCAGTACTTC. Residues: CAPRPAGASEQYF.

The rearrangement links TRBV12-3 or TRBV12-4 to TRBJ2-3; 10 bases are shared with TRBD2. CDR3 size: 15 residues. Germline trimming cut 6 bases from V and 11 bases from J; bases unmatched to any gene: 14. The CDR3 here is CASSPRLAGPHGQYF. The CDR3 DNA reads as TGTGCCAGCAGCCCCCGACTAGCGGGCCCTCATGGGCAGTATTTT.

The gene calls are TRBV4-1 and TRBJ2-6; no reliable D call. From germline, CDR1 is MGHRA and CDR2 YSYEKL. V gave up 1 base and J gave up 0 bases, with 7 bases separating them. The CDR3 is 16 amino acids. This CDR3 is CASSQGILSGANVLTF. CDR3 coding DNA: TGCGCCAGCAGCCAAGGGATTCTCTCTGGGGCCAACGTCCTGACTTTC.

The CDR3 nucleotides are TGTGCCAGCAGCAGCAGGGGGACTAGCGGGAGGAGGGAGGATGAGCAGTTCTTC. Translating it yields CASSSRGTSGRREDEQFF. This sequence joins TRBV11-2 and TRBJ2-1; 15 nucleotides agree with TRBD2. Trimming took 5 bases from V and 8 from J; bases not matched to a gene: 13. CDR1 and CDR2 (germline): SGHAT, FQNNGV. CDR3 length equals 18 residues.

In this sample, this clonotype turned up once. Compared with germline, one end of the junction differs, possibly owing to a read error. CDR3 nucleotides: TGTGCCAACAGCTTCCTTTCAGGGGATAGGGATGGCTACACCTTC. Protein product: CANSFLSGDRDGYTF. This chain joins TRBV7-2 and TRBJ1-2, with D possibly matching TRBD1 (6 bases). The germline CDR1 and CDR2 sequences are SGHTA and FQGNSA. The CDR3 has 15 residues.

The gene calls are TRBV7-2 and TRBJ2-7; weak D call: TRBD2 (5 bases). The V gene lost 7 bases and the J gene lost 10 bases, with 14 bases spanning the gap. The CDR3 spans 11 residues. CDR1 and CDR2 from the germline V gene are SGHTA and FQGNSA. The CDR3 is CASTSLGIQYF. CDR3 in DNA: TGTGCCAGCACCAGTCTCGGGATCCAGTACTTC. The whole variable domain, remainder taken from reference TRBV7-2 and TRBJ2-7, is GAGVSQSPSNKVTEKGKDVELRCDPISGHTALYWYRQSLGQGLEFLIYFQGNSAPDKSGLPSDRFSAERTGGSVSTLTIQRTQQEDSAVYLCASTSLGIQYFGPGTRLTVT.

This clonotype was picked up a small number of times. The rearrangement links TRBV20-1 to TRBJ2-7; 12 positions match TRBD1. Germline V gene data show CDR1 as DFQATT and CDR2 as SNEGSKA (reference sequence). The CDR3 covers 14 residues. Trimming cost V 2 bases and J 4 bases; bases outside gene matches: 3. DNA for the CDR3: TGCAGTGCTAGATTGGGACAGGGGGCTTACGAGCAGTACTTC. Translating gives CSARLGQGAYEQYF.